This T cell receptor beta chain was recorded in a study of shared clonotypes between healthy human individuals. Turning to this clone: Antigen specificity is unknown.

CDR3 length: 13 residues. Germline V gives CDR1 MRHNA, CDR2 SNTAGT. Deletions cut 7 bases from V and 2 bases from J, with 12 bases between. Regarding the study as a whole: Researchers sampled blood only, noting tissue repertoires likely differ. In having few donors, the study represented limited genetic and exposure-history diversity.

When replicate PCRs were run on sorted subsets, they used 150 to 200 ng DNA, tens of thousands of T cell genomes. Here immunoSEQ multiplex PCR was the method, and the copy in TCRdb shows in-frame clones only, minus some. The data show 70,000 to 95,000 clones, with under 65% seen just once and roughly 56% held by the top ten. This sequence was found in a man aged 30 to 45 in good health. The chain employs TRBV6-4 and TRBJ2-7; D not resolved. Sequenced: memory CD8+ T cells sorted from blood. Subset in this sample: CD45RO+ cells pooled with CCR7-negative TemRA cells. In nucleotides, the CDR3 is TGTGCCAGCACCGAAGAAGGAGCCTACGAGCAGTACTTC. This encodes CASTEEGAYEQYF.